One sample yielded the 21 T cell receptor beta chains listed below, sequenced in a study of cytomegalovirus exposure and HLA in healthy donors. The PCR was carried out with 60 Vbeta primers and 13 Jbeta primers. Measured with immunoSEQ multiplex PCR; TCRdb has only the in-frame clones, and not every one. The sample lists about 80,000 clones, 80% occurring once. Specimen: PBMCs. These TCRs come from a woman aged 45-59 years in good health and CMV-seropositive.

V usage is TRBV5-1 and J usage is TRBJ1-1, with TRBD1 matching over 7 bases. The ends lost 1 base at V and 1 base at J; junction bases unmatched: 10. Germline values: CDR1 SGHRS, CDR2 YFSETQ. The CDR3 is 17 residues long. The DNA of the CDR3 is TGCGCCAGCAGCTTGTTTACGGGACAGATAAAGAACACTGAAGCTTTCTTT. Its protein product is CASSLFTGQIKNTEAFF.

The genes are TRBV7-2 and TRBJ1-5, with D unresolved. With 1 base removed from V and 5 bases from J, the gap between germline ends came to 12 bases. The CDR3 length is 15 residues. Germline CDR1 SGHTA, CDR2 FQGNSA. CDR3 sequence reads: CASSLDASDYQPQHF. In DNA form, the CDR3 reads TGTGCCAGCAGCTTAGACGCCAGCGACTATCAGCCCCAGCATTTT.

This clone showed up just a few times. The rearrangement uses TRBV27 and TRBJ1-2, with D tentatively TRBD1 (6 bases). Germline V CDR1 and CDR2: MNHEY, SMNVEV (reference sequence). The V gene lost 9 bases and the J gene lost 2 bases, with 16 bases spanning the gap. The CDR3 is 14 amino acids. The CDR3 here is CASRWTVGNYGYTF. The DNA of the CDR3 is TGTGCCAGTAGGTGGACAGTAGGGAACTATGGCTACACCTTC.

The CDR3 loop is CASSSGTSGAYEQYF. The CDR3 DNA reads TGTGCCAGCAGCTCCGGGACTAGCGGGGCTTACGAGCAGTACTTC. V and J are TRBV13 and TRBJ2-7, with 13 positions matching TRBD2. Germline V gene data show CDR1 as PRHDT and CDR2 as FYEKMQ (reference sequence). This CDR3 has 15 residues. Losses at the gene ends were 4 bases for V and 4 bases for J; bases not matched to a gene: 4.

The chain employs TRBV27 and TRBJ2-3; D not certain. The CDR3 consists of 12 residues. CDR1 and CDR2 (germline): MNHEY, SMNVEV (reference sequence). Trimming took 3 bases from V and 4 from J, leaving 5 bases between them. CDR3 protein: CASSFQADTQYF. The CDR3 DNA sequence: TGTGCCAGCAGTTTTCAGGCAGATACGCAGTATTTT.

This clone was observed a single time. The chain couples TRBV4-1 to TRBJ2-7, with D uncertain. The V end lost 0 bases, the J end lost 6 bases, and 15 bases lay between the germline ends. Germline V gene data show CDR1 as MGHRA and CDR2 as YSYEKL. The CDR3 contains 15 residues. As DNA, the CDR3 is TGCGCCAGCAGCCAAGACGGGTATTCGATCGGCGAGCAGTACTTC. Amino acid sequence: CASSQDGYSIGEQYF.

The chain carries TRBV25-1 and TRBJ1-4; possible D gene TRBD1, 5 bases. From germline, CDR1 is MGHDK and CDR2 SYGVNS. This CDR3 is built from 15 residues. The ends were cut back, 2 bases at V and 2 bases at J, with 9 bases in the middle. This CDR3 is CASSEQGATNEKLFF. The CDR3 bases are TGTGCCAGCAGTGAACAGGGTGCGACTAATGAAAAACTGTTTTTT. The variable domain in full, with the rest retrieved from reference TRBV25-1 and TRBJ1-4, is EADIYQTPRYLVIGTGKKITLECSQTMGHDKMYWYQQDPGMELHLIHYSYGVNSTEKGDLSSESTVSRIRTEHFPLTLESARPSHTSQYLCASSEQGATNEKLFFGSGTQLSVL.

The V call is TRBV5-3, the J call TRBJ1-6, with 9 bases fitting TRBD1. TRBV5-3 is sorted into the ORF group, with uncertain function. The CDR3 runs 16 residues. V trimming: 5 bases; J trimming: 10 bases; junction bases outside the gene matches: 13. In DNA form, the CDR3 reads TGTGCCAGAAGAAAACCGGGACAGGGTTTTCGATCACCCCTCCACTTT. This gives the protein CARRKPGQGFRSPLHF.

The table lists this clone with a few counts. One junction end disagrees with the germline gene, perhaps due to a read error. The chain uses TRBV14 and TRBJ2-3; a weak D match, TRBD1 (6 bases). CDR3 length equals 12 residues. Germline values: CDR1 SGHDN, CDR2 FVKESK. CDR3 DNA sequence: TGTGCCAGCAGCCACGGACAGTTCCCAGGCAATTTT. It is translated as CASSHGQFPGNF.

The V call is TRBV11-3, the J call TRBJ2-5; a weak D match, TRBD2 (6 bases). The J call may be incorrect, as the DNA end agrees better with TRBJ2-7. The CDR3 loop spans 13 amino acids. In germline, CDR1 is SGHNT, CDR2 YENEEA. The DNA of the CDR3 is TGTGCCAGCAGCTCCGGGGAGGCGTACGAGCAGTACTTC. Residues: CASSSGEAYEQYF.

This chain uses TRBV27 with TRBJ1-1; maybe TRBD1 (5 bases). Looked up from germline, CDR1 is MNHEY and CDR2 is SMNVEV (reference sequence). The CDR3 is 14 residues long. With 3 bases removed from V and 7 bases from J, the gap between germline ends came to 15 bases. The CDR3 nucleotides read TGTGCCAGCAGTTTTCTGGGGGAGGAGGGTGAAGCTTTCTTT. Its protein product is CASSFLGEEGEAFF.

Comments on this clone: One junction end disagrees with the germline gene, perhaps due to a read error. The chain recombines TRBV7-9 with TRBJ1-2; D ambiguous. The CDR3 consists of 14 residues. Germline V gene data show CDR1 as SEHNR and CDR2 as FQNEAQ (reference sequence). The CDR3 DNA sequence: TGTTCCAGCAGCTTACCTCTCCTAACGGGGGGCTACACCTTC. Translated, it gives CSSSLPLLTGGYTF.

The rearrangement joins TRBV5-8 to TRBJ1-5; D is perhaps TRBD1 (5 bases). Germline CDR1 and CDR2: SGHTS and YDEGEE. V dropped 0 bases and J dropped 1 base, with 8 bases sitting between them. This CDR3 has 15 amino acids. Here the CDR3 reads CASSLGRVSNQPQHF. DNA of the CDR3: TGTGCCAGCAGCTTGGGCAGGGTGAGCAATCAGCCCCAGCATTTT.

The chain uses TRBV2 and TRBJ2-1; 8 nucleotides line up with TRBD2. The germline CDR1 and CDR2 sequences are SNHLY and FYNNEI. The CDR3 length is 15 residues. V lost 8 bases, J lost 9 bases, and 15 bases stayed unmatched. The CDR3 loop is CASARELAVSSEQFF. The CDR3 DNA reads as TGTGCCAGCGCCCGGGAACTAGCGGTTTCTAGTGAGCAGTTCTTC.

The chain is built from TRBV5-3 and TRBJ1-3; 10 bases align to TRBD1. TRBV5-3 is an ORF, with its function uncertain. The length of the CDR3 is 13 residues. The trim removed 10 bases at V and 4 bases at J, leaving 5 bases unmatched. The CDR3 loop reads CALGQGTGNTIYF. In nucleotides, the CDR3 is TGTGCCTTGGGACAGGGGACAGGAAACACCATATATTTT.

The genes are TRBV30 and TRBJ1-6; D remains ambiguous. The CDR3 consists of 11 residues. V gave up 3 bases and J gave up 7 bases, with 4 bases separating them. In germline, CDR1 is GTSNPN, CDR2 SVGIG (reference sequence). CDR3 region: CAWSRNSPLHF. The CDR3 region has the DNA TGTGCCTGGAGCCGGAATTCACCCCTCCACTTT. Looking up the rest from reference TRBV30 and TRBJ1-6 gives the full variable domain: SQTIHQWPATLVQPVGSPLSLECTVEGTSNPNLYWYRQAAGRGLQLLFYSVGIGQISSEVPQNLSASRPQDRQFILSSKKLLLSDSGFYLCAWSRNSPLHFGNGTRLTVT.

The chain recombines TRBV6-1 with TRBJ2-1; tentative D call: TRBD2 (6 bases). The germline V gene encodes CDR1 MNHNS and CDR2 SASEGT. CDR3 length equals 15 residues. With 2 bases removed from V and 1 base from J, the gap between germline ends came to 9 bases. In DNA form, the CDR3 reads TGTGCCAGCAGTGAAAGACTAGAATCCTACAATGAGCAGTTCTTC. Encoded protein: CASSERLESYNEQFF.

This chain uses TRBV2 with TRBJ1-1; 11 bases are shared with TRBD1. Trimming cost V 6 bases and J 3 bases; bases outside gene matches: 3. CDR1 is SNHLY, CDR2 FYNNEI, per germline. CDR3 length: 14 residues. CDR3 sequence reads: CASRAGQGDTEAFF. The DNA of the CDR3 is TGTGCCAGCAGGGCGGGACAGGGGGACACTGAAGCTTTCTTT. The whole variable domain, filled in from reference TRBV2 and TRBJ1-1, reads EPEVTQTPSHQVTQMGQEVILRCVPISNHLYFYWYRQILGQKVEFLVSFYNNEISEKSEIFDDQFSVERPDGSNFTLKIRSTKLEDSAMYFCASRAGQGDTEAFFGQGTRLTVV.

There are a few counts of this clone. The chain's CDR3 is CASSQGAGPYNEQFF. For the CDR3, the DNA is TGCGCCAGCAGCCAAGGCGCGGGTCCCTACAATGAGCAGTTCTTC. The rearrangement links TRBV4-1 to TRBJ2-1; D is perhaps TRBD2 (5 bases). V was shortened by 1 base and J by 2 bases, with 9 bases between the two germline ends. Germline V gene lookup returns CDR1 MGHRA and CDR2 YSYEKL. The CDR3 has 15 amino acids.

The rearrangement uses TRBV5-1 and TRBJ2-3, with 11 bases matching TRBD2. There are 18 residues in the CDR3. Trimming cost V 5 bases and J 0 bases; bases outside gene matches: 11. Germline-derived CDR1 and CDR2 are SGHRS and YFSETQ. CDR3 bases: TGCGCCAGCAGAAAGGGGCTAGCGGGAGGTTCTAGCACAGATACGCAGTATTTT. This codes for CASRKGLAGGSSTDTQYF.

V gene TRBV11-2 combines with J gene TRBJ2-2; 8 nucleotides align to TRBD2. The V gene's germline CDR1 is SGHAT and CDR2 FQNNGV. J lost 9 bases, V lost 4 bases, and 10 bases had no gene match. The CDR3 loop spans 15 amino acids. The DNA for the CDR3 is TGTGCCAGCAGCTCATTGAGCGGGAGTAGGCGGGAGCTGTTTTTT. Translating it yields CASSSLSGSRRELFF.